What follows is one TCR beta chain and its context. Its target is not known. The entry originates in a study of vaccination and CD4 T cells after COVID-19. Study context: From HCoV-229E, HCoV-OC43, HCoV-NL63 and SARS-CoV-2, overlapping spike peptides were used to stimulate the cells.

Sequencing of DNA taken from cultured CD4+ T cells relied on the Oncomine TCR Beta short-read assay. TCRdb reprocessed the PCR reads via MiXCR and lists one record per CDR3 protein. Seen here are around 26,000 distinct CDR3 sequences, about 41% observed once, and the top ten hold 9.5% to 13%. As to treatment: approximately 9-day PBMC culture with coronavirus spike peptide pools or control peptides (ViraFEST assay). The origin of this receptor is a human donor who had recovered from COVID-19. Sequences were obtained from CD4+ T cells from blood, cultured in vitro.

CDR3 sequence: CAISESGGLTRIEQFF. The CDR3 DNA reads TGTGCCATCAGTGAGTCAGGCGGACTAACTCGTATCGAGCAGTTCTTC. The chain links TRBV10-3 to TRBJ2-1; tentatively, D is TRBD2 (6 bases). The CDR3 totals 16 residues. Germline V lookup: CDR1 ENHRY, CDR2 SYGVKD. Trimming stripped 0 bases from V and 10 bases from J, with 19 bases between.